The 18 T cell receptor beta chains presented below share a single source sample, sequenced in a study of spatial heterogeneity in lung cancer. TCRdb re-derived calls from the 5' RACE reads in MiXCR, one entry per CDR3 protein. The profile shows some 720 distinct CDR3 sequences, under 25% of them singletons. The time point here: sample taken at primary tumor resection. This material consisted of normal lung tissue next to the tumor, taken at surgery. All receptors derive from a male donor with early-stage non-small cell lung cancer.

This clonotype is categorized as large. This beta chain lies outside the target of a library built for alpha chains; its clone size means little. The CDR3 DNA is TGTGCCAGCAGCTTAGCGGGGGGCACAGATACGCAGTATTTT. Translation: CASSLAGGTDTQYF. V usage is TRBV7-6 and J usage is TRBJ2-3; D may match TRBD1 or TRBD2 (5 bases each). This CDR3 has 14 amino acids. CDR1 and CDR2 (germline): SGHVS, FNYEAQ. The V end lost 0 bases, the J end lost 1 base, and 5 bases lay between the germline ends.

The sample holds a few counts of this clonotype. At one of its ends the junction is not consistent with the germline gene, which may arise from a read error. This beta chain is a stray sequence in a library constructed for alpha chains; its clone size is not meaningful. The chain links TRBV2 to TRBJ2-1; no clear D gene. The CDR3 extends over 11 amino acids. Germline lookup yields CDR1 SNHLY and CDR2 FYNNEI. This CDR3 reads CASNSFNEQFF. The CDR3, as DNA: TGTGCCAGCAACTCCTTCAATGAGCAGTTCTTC. Full variable domain (outside the CDR3, taken from reference TRBV2 and TRBJ2-1): EPEVTQTPSHQVTQMGQEVILRCVPISNHLYFYWYRQILGQKVEFLVSFYNNEISEKSEIFDDQFSVERPDGSNFTLKIRSTKLEDSAMYFCASNSFNEQFFGPGTRLTVL.

A note on this clonotype: The library was designed around alpha chains, so this beta chain is a stray read whose abundance carries little weight. J is TRBJ1-1 and V is TRBV5-1, with 7 bases that match TRBD1. After removal of 3 bases from V and 1 base from J, the junction contained 9 bases not matched to a gene. The CDR3 extends over 16 amino acids. Germline V CDR1 and CDR2: SGHRS, YFSETQ. The CDR3 nucleotides read TGCGCCAGCAGCTACATACCGGGACAGACGAACACTGAAGCTTTCTTT. Its translation is CASSYIPGQTNTEAFF.

By sample share, this clonotype is large (0.1 to 1%). This beta chain was picked up by a library intended for alpha chains and is off target, so its count carries little meaning. This chain links TRBV7-9 with TRBJ1-2, with D unclear. Germline CDR1 is SEHNR and CDR2 is FQNEAQ (reference sequence). The V end lost 2 bases, the J end lost 0 bases, and 10 bases lay between the germline ends. This CDR3 is 15 amino acids long. The CDR3 DNA is TGTGCCAGCAGCTTATCCCAGGCTCCTAACTATGGCTACACCTTC. This translates into CASSLSQAPNYGYTF. Full variable domain (remainder filled in from reference TRBV7-9 and TRBJ1-2): DTGVSQNPRHKITKRGQNVTFRCDPISEHNRLYWYRQTLGQGPEFLTYFQNEAQLEKSRLLSDRFSAERPKGSFSTLEIQRTEQGDSAMYLCASSLSQAPNYGYTFGSGTRLTVV.

In regard to this clonotype: Since it is a stray read in a library aimed at alpha chains, this beta chain has a size that is not meaningful. The chain couples TRBV20-1 to TRBJ1-1; TRBD1 matches 9 bases. Trimming took 5 bases from V and 1 from J; bases not matched to a gene: 8. The CDR3 is 15 residues long. Germline CDR1 reads DFQATT; CDR2 reads SNEGSKA (reference sequence). CDR3 loop: CSAPNPGQGNTEAFF. CDR3 nucleotide sequence: TGCAGTGCTCCGAACCCGGGACAGGGGAACACTGAAGCTTTCTTT.

A note on this clonotype: This beta chain is a stray sequence in a library constructed for alpha chains; its clone size is not meaningful. The rearrangement joins TRBV11-2 to TRBJ2-3; tentatively, D is TRBD1 (5 bases). In germline, CDR1 is SGHAT, CDR2 FQNNGV. The CDR3 totals 15 residues. V lost 5 bases to trimming and J lost 0 bases, with 12 bases between them. CDR3 sequence (DNA): TGTGCCAGCAGCCCTGAGACAGCTAGCACAGATACGCAGTATTTT. Its protein is CASSPETASTDTQYF.

By proportion, this clonotype is large. Within a library made for alpha chains, this beta chain is off target, and its count is uninformative. The chain is built from TRBV20-1 and TRBJ2-5; 10 bases fit TRBD1. Germline CDR1 DFQATT, CDR2 SNEGSKA (reference sequence). J gave up 7 bases and V 5 bases, and 10 bases lay outside the gene matches. The CDR3 sequence is 14 residues long. Here the CDR3 DNA reads TGCAGTGCTCCCGTTGGGACAGGGGCGGGGACCCAGTACTTC. Its translation is CSAPVGTGAGTQYF.

This clonotype has a single count. This beta chain slipped into a library made for alpha chains as a stray read, so its size is not meaningful. V usage is TRBV5-1 and J usage is TRBJ1-1; 10 bases line up with TRBD1. Per the germline V gene, CDR1 is SGHRS and CDR2 is YFSETQ. This CDR3 is 14 amino acids long. V was pared by 4 bases and J by 1 base, with 1 base of the junction left unmatched. The CDR3: CASSGDRGNTEAFF. In DNA form, the CDR3 reads TGCGCCAGCAGCGGGGACAGGGGGAACACTGAAGCTTTCTTT.

This clonotype has more than one count but fewer than ten. The library was built for alpha chains, so this beta chain is an off-target read and its size means little. This chain connects TRBV2 to TRBJ2-7; D perhaps matches TRBD2 (5 bases). Per the germline V gene, CDR1 is SNHLY and CDR2 is FYNNEI. There are 11 residues in the CDR3. V lost 11 bases and J lost 4, with 12 bases in between. The CDR3 DNA is TGTGCCTCCGCGAGGGATTACGAGCAGTACTTC. Protein sequence: CASARDYEQYF.

In the case of this clonotype: The library was prepared for alpha chains; this beta chain is a stray read, so its frequency means little. The chain carries TRBV12-3 or TRBV12-4 and TRBJ2-4, with 15 bases fitting TRBD2. Trimming took 5 bases from V and 0 from J; bases not matched to a gene: 8. This CDR3 spans 19 amino acids. The CDR3 is CASSPGGLAGGLAKNIQYF. DNA for the CDR3: TGTGCCAGCAGTCCCGGGGGACTAGCGGGGGGCTTAGCCAAAAACATTCAGTACTTC.

The sample holds a few counts of this clonotype. Because the library targeted alpha chains, this beta chain is an off-target read whose size means little. The chain joins TRBV6-2 or TRBV6-3 to TRBJ1-5; tentative D call: TRBD1 (6 bases). Trimming removed 2 bases from V and 4 bases from J, with 15 bases in between. The CDR3 spans 16 residues. CDR1 and CDR2 from the germline V gene are MNHEY and SVGEGT. CDR3 in amino acids: CASSYPGRRGNQPQHF. The CDR3 coding sequence is TGTGCCAGCAGTTACCCGGGACGCAGGGGAAATCAGCCCCAGCATTTT.

This clonotype is labeled as large. In a library made to pick up alpha chains, this beta chain is a stray read with a size that means little. The chain recombines TRBV3-1 with TRBJ2-7, with 13 bases aligning to TRBD2. The germline V gene has CDR1 LGHDT and CDR2 YNNKEL (reference sequence). With V trimmed by 4 bases and J by 3 bases, 6 bases remained unmatched. There are 16 residues in the CDR3. CDR3 region: CASSLGTSGMVYEQYF. The CDR3 coding sequence is TGTGCCAGCAGCCTCGGGACTAGCGGGATGGTCTACGAGCAGTACTTC.

There are a few counts of this clonotype. Little can be read into the size of this beta chain, an off-target read in a library designed for alpha chains. The rearrangement links TRBV20-1 to TRBJ2-7; the match to TRBD2 covers 8 bases. CDR3 size: 17 residues. Per germline, CDR1 DFQATT and CDR2 SNEGSKA (reference sequence). Trimming removed 1 base from V and 0 bases from J; junction bases left unmatched: 11. The CDR3 spells CSARGETSASSSYEQYF. For the CDR3, the DNA is TGCAGTGCTAGAGGGGAGACTAGCGCGTCGAGCTCCTACGAGCAGTACTTC.

A single count supports this clonotype. A library prepared for alpha chains yielded this beta chain as an off-target read; its size is of little meaning. The chain is built from TRBV9 and TRBJ2-4; TRBD2 matches at 10 bases. Germline values: CDR1 SGDLS, CDR2 YYNGEE. V lost 0 bases and J lost 8; bases outside the gene matches: 8. This CDR3 comprises 16 residues. CDR3 nucleotide sequence: TGTGCCAGCAGCGTAGGAGGACTAGCGGAAGGGGACATTCAGTACTTC. This translates into CASSVGGLAEGDIQYF.

This clonotype was counted only a few times. This beta chain came through as a stray read in a library set up for alpha chains, and its size says little. The chain has TRBV5-5 and TRBJ1-6; the D is unclear. V was shortened by 6 bases and J by 6 bases, with 10 bases between the two germline ends. Germline-derived CDR1 and CDR2 are SGHKS and YYEKEE (reference sequence). The CDR3 runs 13 residues. The CDR3 DNA reads as TGTGCCAGCACCTGGGATCTTAATTCACCCCTCCACTTT. It translates to CASTWDLNSPLHF.

This clonotype was seen only a few times. A library made for alpha chains picked up this beta chain off target, so its size means little. The CDR3 protein is CASSSGQGLDNEQFF. The DNA of the CDR3 is TGTGCCAGCAGTTCGGGACAGGGACTTGACAATGAGCAGTTCTTC. The chain links TRBV27 to TRBJ2-1; 9 bases are a match to TRBD1. Germline V lookup: CDR1 MNHEY, CDR2 SMNVEV (reference sequence). J lost 5 bases, V lost 4 bases, and 6 bases had no gene match. The CDR3 has 15 amino acids.

Points on this clonotype: Found in a library prepared for alpha chains, this beta chain is an off-target read, and its abundance has little meaning. J is TRBJ2-7 and V is TRBV20-1; perhaps TRBD1 as D (6 bases). V lost 4 bases and J lost 5, with 15 bases in between. Germline V gene lookup returns CDR1 DFQATT and CDR2 SNEGSKA (reference sequence). This CDR3 is built from 13 residues. This CDR3 is CSAKSPTGNEQYF. The DNA for the CDR3 is TGCAGTGCTAAATCGCCAACAGGGAACGAGCAGTACTTC.

This clonotype has more than one count but fewer than ten. A library made for alpha chains picked up this beta chain off target, so its size means little. The chain couples TRBV18 to TRBJ2-7; D is unresolved. This CDR3 region has 12 residues. Germline V gene lookup returns CDR1 KGHSH and CDR2 LQKENI. Trimming stripped 3 bases from V and 0 bases from J, with 3 bases between. The CDR3 spells CASSPSSYEQYF. The DNA for the CDR3 is TGTGCCAGCTCACCCAGCTCCTACGAGCAGTACTTC.